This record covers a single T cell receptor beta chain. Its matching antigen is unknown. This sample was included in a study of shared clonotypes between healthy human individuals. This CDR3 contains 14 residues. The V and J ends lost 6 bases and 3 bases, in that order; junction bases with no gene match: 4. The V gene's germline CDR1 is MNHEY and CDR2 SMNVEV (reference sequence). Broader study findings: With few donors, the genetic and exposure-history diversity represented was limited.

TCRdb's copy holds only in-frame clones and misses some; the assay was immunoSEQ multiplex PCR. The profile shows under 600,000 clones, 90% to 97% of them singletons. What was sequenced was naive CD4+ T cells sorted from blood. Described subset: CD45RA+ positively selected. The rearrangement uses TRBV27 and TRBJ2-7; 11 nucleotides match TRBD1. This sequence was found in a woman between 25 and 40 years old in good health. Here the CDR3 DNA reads TGTGCCAGCAGGCGGACAGGGGGCGTCTACGAGCAGTACTTC. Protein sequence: CASRRTGGVYEQYF.